The clone carrying this TCR beta chain was found a few times. What it binds is not known. This entry comes from a study of blood T cells in healthy people across ages. Germline V gives CDR1 SGHAT, CDR2 FQNNGV. The length of the CDR3 is 17 residues. The trim removed 0 bases at V and 8 bases at J, leaving 12 bases unmatched. Study-level results: In these data, TCR beta diversity tracked strongly with naive T cell percentage. Any changes in expanded clonotypes were possibly confounded, as donor CMV status remained unknown. TCR beta diversity per million T cells fell roughly linearly with age.

Primed by a sample-barcoded 5' primer and a J-beta primer mix, a second PCR proceeded for 7 to 11 cycles. No fewer than 3 million CDR3-containing paired-end reads came from each sample. TCRdb reprocessed the 5' RACE reads with MiXCR, giving one entry per CDR3 protein. The table lists a few hundred thousand distinct CDR3 sequences, approximately 47% of them singletons. Input material: blood. This clonotype was sampled from a man in his fifties or sixties in good health. The chain combines TRBV11-2 with TRBJ2-1; 8 bases are a match to TRBD2. CDR3 coding DNA: TGTGCCAGCAGCTTAGATGGCACGGGAGGGTTGGGGGATGAGCAGTTCTTC. The encoded protein is CASSLDGTGGLGDEQFF.